A single sample is the source of the 32 T cell receptor beta chains below, sequenced in a study of T cell responses to AZD1222 COVID-19 vaccine. TCRdb keeps only in-frame clones here, not all; method: immunoSEQ multiplex PCR. The sample lists 100,000 to 150,000 clones, 85% to 95% occurring once. Sequences were derived from peripheral blood, sampled on day 0 of AZD1222 vaccination. The receptors come from an adult in good health.

The chain employs TRBV30 and TRBJ1-3; D remains ambiguous. The V gene lost 7 bases and the J gene lost 0 bases, with 10 bases spanning the gap. From germline, CDR1 is GTSNPN and CDR2 SVGIG (reference sequence). This CDR3 region has 13 residues. The CDR3 protein is CASRSPSGNTIYF. The CDR3 DNA is TGTGCCTCCCGTTCGCCCTCTGGAAACACCATATATTTT.

The J gene is TRBJ1-1, the V gene TRBV19; D remains ambiguous. CDR1 is LNHDA, CDR2 SQIVND, per germline (reference sequence). The CDR3 has 14 amino acids. V shed 1 base and J shed 1 base, with 7 bases lying between them. In DNA form, the CDR3 reads TGTGCCAGTAGTATAGGATTTGGGAACACTGAAGCTTTCTTT. Residues: CASSIGFGNTEAFF.

This clone has a single count. The gene calls are TRBV12-3 or TRBV12-4 and TRBJ1-2; TRBD1 matches at 9 bases. The CDR3 contains 13 residues. The V gene end was trimmed by 5 bases and the J gene end by 5 bases; junction bases not matched to a gene: 3. CDR3 sequence (DNA): TGTGCCAGCAGTATAGGGACAGGGTATGGCTACACCTTC. Amino acid sequence: CASSIGTGYGYTF.

The rearrangement joins TRBV30 to TRBJ2-3, with TRBD1 matching 8 bases. V lost 0 bases, J lost 6 bases, and 8 bases stayed unmatched. There are 15 residues in the CDR3. Germline V lookup: CDR1 GTSNPN, CDR2 SVGIG (reference sequence). The CDR3 is CAWSVGQGGGDTQYF. In nucleotides, the CDR3 is TGTGCCTGGAGTGTCGGACAGGGTGGGGGGGATACGCAGTATTTT.

CDR3 residues: CASSRGSGLGTDTQYF. The CDR3 nucleotides read TGTGCCAGCAGCAGGGGGTCGGGGTTAGGCACAGATACGCAGTATTTT. V is TRBV5-5 and J is TRBJ2-3, with TRBD1 as a possible D gene (6 bases). This CDR3 comprises 16 residues. The V end lost 4 bases, the J end lost 1 base, and 16 bases lay between the germline ends. Germline CDR1 is SGHKS and CDR2 is YYEKEE (reference sequence).

The rearrangement joins TRBV30 to TRBJ2-7; unclear D gene. This CDR3 region has 12 residues. The germline V and J ends were trimmed by 1 base and 4 bases, with 8 bases remaining between them. Germline values: CDR1 GTSNPN, CDR2 SVGIG (reference sequence). This chain's CDR3 is CAWSARMYEQYF. Here the CDR3 DNA reads TGTGCCTGGAGTGCACGGATGTACGAGCAGTACTTC. Together with reference TRBV30 and TRBJ2-7, the CDR3 gives the full variable domain: SQTIHQWPATLVQPVGSPLSLECTVEGTSNPNLYWYRQAAGRGLQLLFYSVGIGQISSEVPQNLSASRPQDRQFILSSKKLLLSDSGFYLCAWSARMYEQYFGPGTRLTVT.

The chain links TRBV9 to TRBJ2-7; D gene ambiguous. Germline V lookup: CDR1 SGDLS, CDR2 YYNGEE. The V end was cut by 4 bases, the J end by 3 bases, with 14 bases between. The CDR3 is 14 amino acids. The CDR3 nucleotides read TGTGCCAGCAGCCAAGACACCCGCGGCTACGAGCAGTACTTC. This codes for CASSQDTRGYEQYF.

This clone was seen just once. This chain links TRBV7-3 with TRBJ2-5; D is ambiguous. Germline V gene data show CDR1 as SGHTA and CDR2 as FQGTGA. The CDR3 contains 15 residues. The germline V and J ends were trimmed by 2 bases and 4 bases, with 14 bases remaining between them. CDR3 nucleotide sequence: TGTGCCAGCAGCTTATCTCTGGTAGCCGGAGAGACCCAGTACTTC. Its protein product is CASSLSLVAGETQYF.

This sequence joins TRBV30 and TRBJ1-2, with D unclear. CDR1 GTSNPN and CDR2 SVGIG come from the germline V gene (reference sequence). CDR3 size: 10 residues. The V and J ends lost 8 bases and 8 bases respectively, with 12 bases between them. The CDR3 nucleotides are TGTGCCATTCAAACTGGAGGCTACACCTTC. Its protein product is CAIQTGGYTF.

This chain joins TRBV24-1 and TRBJ2-1; D may match TRBD1 or TRBD2 (5 bases each). This CDR3 comprises 12 residues. Germline V gives CDR1 KGHDR, CDR2 SFDVKD. The V and J ends lost 6 bases and 6 bases respectively, with 8 bases between them. CDR3 sequence (DNA): TGTGCCACCAGTAGAGGGGCCAATGAGCAGTTCTTC. It yields the protein CATSRGANEQFF.

The gene calls are TRBV7-2 and TRBJ2-7; no clear D. Trimming removed 5 bases from V and 7 bases from J, with 12 bases in between. CDR3 size: 12 residues. Germline lookup yields CDR1 SGHTA and CDR2 FQGNSA. DNA of the CDR3: TGTGCCAGCAGCCGGGCCGTCGGAGAGCAGTACTTC. Its protein product is CASSRAVGEQYF.

The rearrangement uses TRBV5-1 and TRBJ2-1, with a possible D match to TRBD2 (6 bases). CDR3 length: 15 residues. The V gene lost 3 bases and the J gene lost 1 base, with 11 bases spanning the gap. Germline CDR1 SGHRS, CDR2 YFSETQ. CDR3 coding DNA: TGCGCCAGCAGCTCAGCCGGAGGGTCCTACAATGAGCAGTTCTTC. Protein product: CASSSAGGSYNEQFF. Full variable domain (missing parts from reference TRBV5-1 and TRBJ2-1): KAGVTQTPRYLIKTRGQQVTLSCSPISGHRSVSWYQQTPGQGLQFLFEYFSETQRNKGNFPGRFSGRQFSNSRSEMNVSTLELGDSALYLCASSSAGGSYNEQFFGPGTRLTVL.

The chain is built from TRBV5-1 and TRBJ2-3, with D possibly being TRBD2 (6 bases). V was trimmed by 0 bases and J by 8 bases, leaving 10 bases between them. The CDR3 has 13 amino acids. Germline CDR1 reads SGHRS; CDR2 reads YFSETQ. The CDR3 loop reads CASSLGLDATQYF. CDR3 bases: TGCGCCAGCAGCTTGGGACTAGATGCTACGCAGTATTTT.

The V and J genes are TRBV5-4 and TRBJ2-1, with a tentative D call TRBD2 (5 bases). The CDR3 has 17 residues. From germline, CDR1 is SGHNT and CDR2 YYREEE (reference sequence). V lost 0 bases and J 4 bases, leaving 17 bases between the germline ends. CDR3 DNA: TGTGCCAGCAGCTTGGTGGGCTCTCCGAGGGATTACAATGAGCAGTTCTTC. Translated, it gives CASSLVGSPRDYNEQFF.

The sample holds a few counts of this clone. The CDR3, as DNA: TGCGCCAGCAGCCAACTTCCGTCGTTGACAGACCCCTATGGCTACACCTTC. Residues: CASSQLPSLTDPYGYTF. The V and J genes are TRBV4-3 and TRBJ1-2; D perhaps matches TRBD1 (5 bases). The CDR3 runs 17 residues. Germline V gene lookup returns CDR1 LGHNA and CDR2 YSLEER. V lost 2 bases and J lost 4, with 20 bases in between.

The chain recombines TRBV5-4 with TRBJ2-2; weak D call: TRBD2 (5 bases). The CDR3 spans 16 residues. Germline CDR1 SGHNT, CDR2 YYREEE (reference sequence). V lost 4 bases and J 0 bases, leaving 13 bases between the germline ends. The CDR3 DNA follows: TGTGCCAGCAGCCCGAACGACTACTCGAACACCGGGGAGCTGTTTTTT. This gives the protein CASSPNDYSNTGELFF.

This chain uses TRBV7-2 with TRBJ1-6; TRBD1 aligns across 7 bases. With 5 bases clipped from V and 3 bases from J, the junction kept 7 bases outside the gene matches. Germline V CDR1 and CDR2: SGHTA, FQGNSA. The CDR3 has 16 residues. CDR3 nucleotides: TGTGCCAGCAGCCAGGGGGAGTTTTTCTATAATTCACCCCTCCACTTT. Translation gives CASSQGEFFYNSPLHF.

V is TRBV5-1 and J is TRBJ1-1; the D is unclear. V was cut by 2 bases and J by 7 bases, with 15 bases left in between. Germline V CDR1 and CDR2: SGHRS, YFSETQ. This CDR3 has 14 residues. The CDR3 DNA reads TGCGCCAGCAGCTTCCTGGACCCAACAGTTGAAGCTTTCTTT. Translation: CASSFLDPTVEAFF.

The chain couples TRBV2 to TRBJ2-7, with D perhaps matching TRBD2 (6 bases). V was cut by 8 bases and J by 1 base, with 12 bases left in between. The CDR3 has 13 residues. CDR1 is SNHLY, CDR2 FYNNEI, per germline. This CDR3 reads CASFPGLSYEQYF. CDR3 DNA sequence: TGTGCCAGCTTCCCCGGACTATCCTACGAGCAGTACTTC.

V and J are TRBV7-8 and TRBJ2-3, with 10 bases fitting TRBD1. The germline CDR1 and CDR2 sequences are SGHVS and FQNEAQ. Trimming took 5 bases from V and 7 from J; bases not matched to a gene: 9. This CDR3 is 15 amino acids long. The CDR3 reads CASSVSDRGLYTQYF. As DNA, the CDR3 is TGTGCCAGCAGCGTCAGTGACAGGGGGCTATATACGCAGTATTTT.

The V gene is TRBV28, the J gene TRBJ1-1; D is perhaps TRBD1 (5 bases). Germline V gene sequence: CDR1 MDHEN, CDR2 SYDVKM. The CDR3 runs to 17 residues. Trimming removed 2 bases at V and 0 bases at J, with 16 bases between. CDR3 nucleotide sequence: TGTGCCAGCAGTTTAAGGGCCTGGAGACAGCTGAACACTGAAGCTTTCTTT. Amino acid sequence: CASSLRAWRQLNTEAFF. The full variable domain, its missing parts supplied by reference TRBV28 and TRBJ1-1, is DVKVTQSSRYLVKRTGEKVFLECVQDMDHENMFWYRQDPGLGLRLIYFSYDVKMKEKGDIPEGYSVSREKKERFSLILESASTNQTSMYLCASSLRAWRQLNTEAFFGQGTRLTVV.

J is TRBJ1-1 and V is TRBV3-1 (or the pseudogene TRBV3-2); possibly TRBD1 for D (6 bases). Trimming shortened V by 7 bases and J by 0 bases, and 9 bases separated the two germline ends. The CDR3 runs to 13 residues. Germline lookup yields CDR1 LGHDT and CDR2 YNNKEL (reference sequence). CDR3 region: CASIGQMNTEAFF. CDR3 in DNA: TGTGCCAGCATAGGACAGATGAACACTGAAGCTTTCTTT.

The chain employs TRBV6-2 or TRBV6-3 and TRBJ2-3, with 9 bases matching TRBD2. After removal of 2 bases from V and 4 bases from J, the junction contained 7 bases not matched to a gene. This CDR3 region has 16 residues. The germline CDR1 and CDR2 sequences are MNHEY and SVGEGT. The CDR3 nucleotides read TGTGCCAGCAGTTACGCCGCGGGAGGGATGGCAGATACGCAGTATTTT. It is translated as CASSYAAGGMADTQYF.

V is TRBV15 and J is TRBJ2-1; weak D call: TRBD2 (6 bases). Germline V gene sequence: CDR1 LNHNV, CDR2 YYDKDF (reference sequence). This CDR3 has 15 amino acids. V gave up 1 base and J gave up 6 bases, with 13 bases separating them. The CDR3 DNA is TGTGCCACCAGCAGAGGGGAGGTGTGGGTCAATGAGCAGTTCTTC. This codes for CATSRGEVWVNEQFF.

The chain carries TRBV5-1 and TRBJ2-7, with 8 nucleotides matching TRBD1. This CDR3 spans 13 amino acids. The J segment lost 7 bases and the V segment lost 2 bases, leaving 5 bases of the junction unmatched. Per germline, CDR1 SGHRS and CDR2 YFSETQ. CDR3 nucleotides: TGCGCCAGCAGCTTCGGGGACAGGTATGAGCAGTACTTC. This encodes CASSFGDRYEQYF.

The chain links TRBV6-5 to TRBJ2-7, with 7 bases aligning to TRBD1. J was trimmed by 2 bases and V by 6 bases; bases with no gene match: 4. The CDR3 is 13 amino acids. Germline CDR1 reads MNHEY; CDR2 reads SVGAGI. Here the CDR3 reads CASSSTGTYEQYF. The DNA of the CDR3 is TGTGCCAGCAGCTCGACAGGGACCTACGAGCAGTACTTC.

This sequence joins TRBV13 and TRBJ2-7; 7 bases fit TRBD2. Germline CDR1 is PRHDT and CDR2 is FYEKMQ (reference sequence). This CDR3 comprises 15 residues. V lost 0 bases to trimming and J lost 3 bases; unmatched junction nucleotides: 5. This CDR3 reads CASSLGPAGLYEQYF. CDR3 nucleotide sequence: TGTGCCAGCAGCTTAGGCCCAGCGGGACTCTACGAGCAGTACTTC. Full variable domain (outside the CDR3, taken from reference TRBV13 and TRBJ2-7): AAGVIQSPRHLIKEKRETATLKCYPIPRHDTVYWYQQGPGQDPQFLISFYEKMQSDKGSIPDRFSAQQFSDYHSELNMSSLELGDSALYFCASSLGPAGLYEQYFGPGTRLTVT.

This clone appeared a single time. CDR3: CASSPGTSGYNEQFF. In DNA form, the CDR3 reads TGCGCCAGCAGCCCCGGGACTAGCGGCTACAATGAGCAGTTCTTC. The genes are TRBV5-1 and TRBJ2-1; 11 nucleotides agree with TRBD2. V dropped 4 bases and J dropped 3; count of bases not matched to a gene: 3. The CDR3 runs 15 residues. CDR1 and CDR2 (germline): SGHRS, YFSETQ.

The rearrangement joins TRBV18 to TRBJ2-1; 10 positions agree with TRBD1. In germline, CDR1 is KGHSH, CDR2 LQKENI. The V gene end was trimmed by 6 bases and the J gene end by 6 bases; junction bases not matched to a gene: 2. This CDR3 is 13 amino acids long. For the CDR3, the DNA is TGTGCCAGCTCCCGGGACAGGGGCAATGAGCAGTTCTTC. This codes for CASSRDRGNEQFF.

V usage is TRBV19 and J usage is TRBJ1-5, with D possibly being TRBD1 (6 bases). Germline V gives CDR1 LNHDA, CDR2 SQIVND (reference sequence). The CDR3 is 14 amino acids. Trimming left V 11 bases short and J 2 bases short, with 16 bases between. The CDR3 DNA is TGTGCCGGGGGGCGGGCAGGAGGCAATCAGCCCCAGCATTTT. Amino acid sequence: CAGGRAGGNQPQHF.

This clone has just one count. CDR3 region: CASTPGMAMTAFF. CDR3 coding DNA: TGTGCCAGTACCCCAGGGATGGCCATGACGGCTTTCTTT. The chain carries TRBV19 and TRBJ1-1, with D possibly TRBD1 on 5 matching bases. Per the germline V gene, CDR1 is LNHDA and CDR2 is SQIVND (reference sequence). Trimming pared 7 bases from V and 11 bases from J, leaving 20 bases between. The CDR3 runs 13 residues.

The V and J genes are TRBV6-5 and TRBJ2-3, with TRBD2 as a possible D gene (7 bases). The CDR3 consists of 16 residues. Trimming removed 0 bases from V and 4 bases from J, with 14 bases in between. Germline lookup yields CDR1 MNHEY and CDR2 SVGAGI. CDR3 residues: CASSYSGGGPPDTQYF. DNA for the CDR3: TGTGCCAGCAGTTACTCGGGCGGGGGCCCGCCAGATACGCAGTATTTT.